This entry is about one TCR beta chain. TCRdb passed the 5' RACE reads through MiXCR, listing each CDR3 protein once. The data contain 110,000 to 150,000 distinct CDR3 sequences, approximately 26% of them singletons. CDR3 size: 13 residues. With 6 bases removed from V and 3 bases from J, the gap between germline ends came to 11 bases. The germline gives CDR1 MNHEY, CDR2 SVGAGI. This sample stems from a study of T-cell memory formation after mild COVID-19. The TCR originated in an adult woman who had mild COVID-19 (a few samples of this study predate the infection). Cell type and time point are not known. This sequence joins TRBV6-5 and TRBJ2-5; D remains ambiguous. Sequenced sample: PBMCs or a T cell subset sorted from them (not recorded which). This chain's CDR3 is CASRRWAKETQYF. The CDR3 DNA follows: TGTGCCAGCAGGAGATGGGCGAAAGAGACCCAGTACTTC.